What follows are 32 T cell receptor beta chains derived from one specimen sequenced in a study of T-cell reconstitution after alpha-beta-depleted transplantation in children. Unique molecular identifiers were used in preparing the TCRbeta library. TCRdb used MiXCR to reprocess the PCR reads, holding one entry per CDR3 protein. The repertoire holds about 600,000 distinct CDR3 sequences, with 10% to 13% as singletons. This specimen was PBMCs from the stem cell graft donor, taken from the stem cell graft. These receptors originate from a human donor who donated a stem cell graft to a child with acute myeloid leukemia.

This clonotype was recorded many times. V is TRBV7-9 and J is TRBJ2-7; no definite D call. This CDR3 comprises 13 residues. V lost 5 bases and J 3 bases, leaving 11 bases between the germline ends. Per germline, CDR1 SEHNR and CDR2 FQNEAQ (reference sequence). This chain's CDR3 is CASSPGGDYEQYF. CDR3 bases: TGTGCCAGCAGCCCGGGCGGAGACTACGAGCAGTACTTC.

In nucleotides, the CDR3 is TGCAGTGCCTCTACGGGGCAGGCTTTGTCCTACGAGCAGTACTTC. Its translation is CSASTGQALSYEQYF. This rearrangement joins TRBV20-1 to TRBJ2-7; perhaps D is TRBD1 or TRBD2 (5 bases each). Trimming removed 6 bases from V and 1 base from J, with 19 bases in between. Germline assignment: CDR1 DFQATT and CDR2 SNEGSKA (reference sequence). CDR3 size: 15 residues.

Ten or more counts support this clonotype. This rearrangement joins TRBV18 to TRBJ2-1; TRBD2 aligns across 7 bases. J lost 4 bases, V lost 3 bases, and 6 bases had no gene match. The CDR3 totals 15 residues. Germline-derived CDR1 and CDR2 are KGHSH and LQKENI. As DNA, the CDR3 is TGTGCCAGCTCACCCAGCGGGACCGGGTACAATGAGCAGTTCTTC. Its protein is CASSPSGTGYNEQFF.

This chain connects TRBV20-1 to TRBJ2-7, with a weak D call TRBD1 (5 bases). CDR3 length: 13 residues. The V gene's germline CDR1 is DFQATT and CDR2 SNEGSKA (reference sequence). Trimming left V 1 base short and J 5 bases short, with 12 bases between. The chain's CDR3 is CSARGGAVHEQYF. CDR3 DNA: TGCAGTGCTAGAGGGGGCGCGGTACACGAGCAGTACTTC.

In its sample, this clonotype was seen a few times. This rearrangement joins TRBV7-8 to TRBJ1-1, with D uncertain. The CDR3 loop spans 12 amino acids. Germline CDR1 is SGHVS and CDR2 is FQNEAQ. V lost 1 base and J lost 4, with 4 bases in between. The CDR3 here is CASSLELTEAFF. In nucleotides, the CDR3 is TGTGCCAGCAGCTTAGAACTCACTGAAGCTTTCTTT. Complete variable domain (other parts from reference TRBV7-8 and TRBJ1-1): GAGVSQSPRYKVAKRGQDVALRCDPISGHVSLFWYQQALGQGPEFLTYFQNEAQLDKSGLPSDRFFAERPEGSVSTLKIQRTQQEDSAVYLCASSLELTEAFFGQGTRLTVV.

This clonotype was detected only once. This chain uses TRBV5-4 with TRBJ2-1; D uncertain. The CDR3 runs 15 residues. Germline-derived CDR1 and CDR2 are SGHNT and YYREEE (reference sequence). Trimming left V 3 bases short and J 1 base short, with 11 bases between. The CDR3 DNA reads as TGTGCCAGCAGCTCTCCAGGTCCTTCCTACAATGAGCAGTTCTTC. Its protein product is CASSSPGPSYNEQFF.

This chain connects TRBV7-2 to TRBJ2-1; 9 bases are shared with TRBD2. V trimming: 2 bases; J trimming: 8 bases; junction bases outside the gene matches: 7. Germline V gene data show CDR1 as SGHTA and CDR2 as FQGNSA. The CDR3 totals 15 residues. CDR3 sequence: CASSLKGGRGDEQFF. CDR3 sequence (DNA): TGTGCCAGCAGCTTAAAGGGCGGGAGGGGCGATGAGCAGTTCTTC.

V gene TRBV6-5 combines with J gene TRBJ2-7; TRBD1 might be the D (5 bases). This CDR3 contains 14 residues. V gave up 0 bases and J gave up 4 bases, with 10 bases separating them. Looked up from germline, CDR1 is MNHEY and CDR2 is SVGAGI. The CDR3, as DNA: TGTGCCAGCAGTTACTCAGAGACAGAGTACGAGCAGTACTTC. Amino acids: CASSYSETEYEQYF.

This clonotype was seen ten or more times. The rearrangement uses TRBV27 and TRBJ2-1; 7 nucleotides agree with TRBD2. Germline V gives CDR1 MNHEY, CDR2 SMNVEV (reference sequence). This CDR3 spans 15 amino acids. The J segment lost 8 bases and the V segment lost 6 bases, leaving 13 bases of the junction unmatched. The CDR3 sequence is CASRRRLALFDEQFF. CDR3 nucleotide sequence: TGTGCCAGCAGACGAAGACTAGCTCTGTTCGATGAGCAGTTCTTC.

The table lists this clonotype with a few counts. This chain joins TRBV23-1 and TRBJ2-7; TRBD2 aligns across 7 bases. TRBV23-1 is assigned to the ORF class and has an uncertain function. V lost 0 bases, J lost 4 bases, and 9 bases stayed unmatched. The length of the CDR3 is 16 residues. This CDR3 reads CASSQSGLVTWYEQYF. The CDR3 DNA reads TGCGCCAGCAGTCAATCTGGACTAGTAACTTGGTACGAGCAGTACTTC.

The rearrangement links TRBV19 to TRBJ1-5; D remains unclear. The CDR3 extends over 13 amino acids. From germline, CDR1 is LNHDA and CDR2 SQIVND (reference sequence). Trimming cost V 5 bases and J 4 bases, with 9 bases left between them. The CDR3 region is CASSSYLNQPQHF. DNA for the CDR3: TGTGCCAGTAGTTCTTATCTGAATCAGCCCCAGCATTTT.

A few counts support this clonotype. The genes are TRBV29-1 and TRBJ2-7; 9 nucleotides align to TRBD1. CDR3 size: 14 residues. Looked up from germline, CDR1 is SQVTM and CDR2 is ANQGSEA. Trimming removed 0 bases from V and 3 bases from J; junction bases left unmatched: 3. The CDR3, as DNA: TGCAGCGTTGAAGAGGGACAGGGAGGCTACGAGCAGTACTTC. It codes for CSVEEGQGGYEQYF.

This clonotype appeared many times. CDR3 coding DNA: TGTGCCATCAGTGAGACTAGCGGGAGAACCTACGAGCAGTACTTC. The encoded protein is CAISETSGRTYEQYF. This chain uses TRBV10-3 with TRBJ2-7, with 11 nucleotides matching TRBD2. CDR1 is ENHRY, CDR2 SYGVKD, per germline. V gave up 2 bases and J gave up 2 bases; unmatched junction bases: 2. The CDR3 consists of 15 residues.

This clonotype was detected only a few times. This chain links TRBV10-3 with TRBJ2-2; D gene unclear. Germline V gene data show CDR1 as ENHRY and CDR2 as SYGVKD. The germline V and J ends were trimmed by 3 bases and 3 bases, with 8 bases remaining between them. CDR3 length equals 14 residues. The CDR3 reads CAISDLSDTGELFF. The CDR3 nucleotides are TGTGCCATCAGTGACCTGAGTGACACCGGGGAGCTGTTTTTT.

This chain uses TRBV10-3 with TRBJ2-2; 8 bases are shared with TRBD1. This CDR3 is 16 amino acids long. V shed 6 bases, J shed 0 bases, and the junction held 6 bases outside the gene matches. Germline values: CDR1 ENHRY, CDR2 SYGVKD. CDR3 bases: TGTGCCATCAGCGGGATACAGGGGGCGAACACCGGGGAGCTGTTTTTT. Translation gives CAISGIQGANTGELFF.

In DNA, the CDR3 is TGTGCCAGCAGCTCAGGGAAGGCCTCGCCCTATGGCTACACCTTC. Amino acid sequence: CASSSGKASPYGYTF. The chain has TRBV11-2 and TRBJ1-2, with TRBD1 as a possible D gene (5 bases). Trimming shortened V by 4 bases and J by 4 bases, and 16 bases separated the two germline ends. The CDR3 consists of 15 residues. Germline V gene data show CDR1 as SGHAT and CDR2 as FQNNGV.

The rearrangement joins TRBV10-3 to TRBJ2-7, with D unresolved. CDR1 is ENHRY, CDR2 SYGVKD, per germline. The CDR3 consists of 12 residues. Deletions cut 3 bases from V and 2 bases from J, with 5 bases between. The CDR3 region has the DNA TGTGCCATCAGTGAAGGTCCCTACGAGCAGTACTTC. Encoded protein: CAISEGPYEQYF.

This clonotype was detected a few times. The chain joins TRBV29-1 to TRBJ2-7; D perhaps matches TRBD1 (5 bases). Germline V gene lookup returns CDR1 SQVTM and CDR2 ANQGSEA. V was clipped by 7 bases and J by 4 bases, with 14 bases between them. The CDR3 has 12 amino acids. The CDR3 bases are TGCAGCGCCGCCAGGGATTCGTACGAGCAGTACTTC. Its translation: CSAARDSYEQYF.

This clonotype was seen a few times. The V gene is TRBV28, the J gene TRBJ2-7; perhaps TRBD1 as D (6 bases). Trimming stripped 5 bases from V and 2 bases from J, with 16 bases between. Germline V gives CDR1 MDHEN, CDR2 SYDVKM. The CDR3 consists of 15 residues. The CDR3 spells CASSPGQNVAYEQYF. For the CDR3, the DNA is TGTGCCAGCAGTCCTGGACAGAATGTCGCCTACGAGCAGTACTTC.

V and J are TRBV20-1 and TRBJ2-5, with TRBD2 identical over 10 bases. J was trimmed by 5 bases and V by 5 bases; bases with no gene match: 8. The germline CDR1 and CDR2 sequences are DFQATT and SNEGSKA (reference sequence). The CDR3 is 14 residues long. CDR3 nucleotide sequence: TGCAGTGCTTCGTCGGGACTAGCGTCCGAGACCCAGTACTTC. This gives the protein CSASSGLASETQYF.

This chain connects TRBV11-2 to TRBJ2-5, with D perhaps matching TRBD1 (6 bases). Looked up from germline, CDR1 is SGHAT and CDR2 is FQNNGV. The V and J ends lost 4 bases and 0 bases respectively, with 15 bases between them. This CDR3 has 16 residues. This chain's CDR3 is CASSSLSGEYQETQYF. As DNA, the CDR3 is TGTGCCAGCAGCTCGCTATCAGGGGAGTACCAAGAGACCCAGTACTTC.

The rearrangement links TRBV6-1 to TRBJ1-5; no clear D gene. This CDR3 has 14 residues. Germline V gene lookup returns CDR1 MNHNS and CDR2 SASEGT. V was clipped by 2 bases and J by 9 bases, with 14 bases between them. CDR3 sequence: CASSERREWSPQHF. DNA of the CDR3: TGTGCCAGCAGTGAAAGGAGGGAGTGGTCGCCCCAGCATTTT.

This chain links TRBV29-1 with TRBJ2-5; D is possibly TRBD2 (6 bases). The CDR3 contains 15 residues. Trimming took off 0 bases at V and 5 bases at J, with 16 bases between the two ends. CDR1 SQVTM and CDR2 ANQGSEA come from the germline V gene. CDR3 amino acids: CSVEDQPGVGETQYF. The CDR3 region has the DNA TGCAGCGTTGAAGATCAACCGGGAGTAGGTGAGACCCAGTACTTC.

This clonotype was observed at least ten times. V gene TRBV7-9 combines with J gene TRBJ1-1; 9 bases match TRBD1. In germline, CDR1 is SEHNR, CDR2 FQNEAQ (reference sequence). Trimming took 5 bases from V and 5 from J; bases not matched to a gene: 9. The CDR3 has 15 amino acids. The CDR3 spells CASSEIQGAWTEAFF. CDR3 nucleotides: TGTGCCAGCAGCGAGATACAGGGGGCATGGACTGAAGCTTTCTTT.

The rearrangement joins TRBV28 to TRBJ1-1, with D maybe TRBD1 (5 bases). Germline V gene lookup returns CDR1 MDHEN and CDR2 SYDVKM. V dropped 6 bases and J dropped 10 bases, with 12 bases sitting between them. This CDR3 is built from 11 residues. The CDR3 bases are TGTGCCAGCAGCCCATTGAGGGGAGCTTTCTTT. Amino acids: CASSPLRGAFF. Variable domain in full (rest from reference TRBV28 and TRBJ1-1): DVKVTQSSRYLVKRTGEKVFLECVQDMDHENMFWYRQDPGLGLRLIYFSYDVKMKEKGDIPEGYSVSREKKERFSLILESASTNQTSMYLCASSPLRGAFFGQGTRLTVV.

In its sample, this clonotype was seen many times. The genes are TRBV7-9 and TRBJ2-3; no clear D gene. Germline CDR1 is SEHNR and CDR2 is FQNEAQ (reference sequence). The CDR3 runs to 14 residues. Trimming stripped 4 bases from V and 4 bases from J, with 12 bases between. The chain's CDR3 is CASSSVGFSDTQYF. The CDR3 nucleotides are TGTGCCAGCAGCTCGGTGGGTTTCTCAGATACGCAGTATTTT. The full variable domain, with the rest looked up from reference TRBV7-9 and TRBJ2-3, is DTGVSQNPRHKITKRGQNVTFRCDPISEHNRLYWYRQTLGQGPEFLTYFQNEAQLEKSRLLSDRFSAERPKGSFSTLEIQRTEQGDSAMYLCASSSVGFSDTQYFGPGTRLTVL.

The chain employs TRBV20-1 and TRBJ2-5; 13 positions agree with TRBD2. The CDR3 covers 16 residues. The germline gives CDR1 DFQATT, CDR2 SNEGSKA (reference sequence). The V segment lost 2 bases and the J segment 4 bases; nucleotides outside the gene matches: 7. The CDR3: CSARRLAGGFRETQYF. Written as DNA, the CDR3 is TGCAGTGCTAGACGACTAGCGGGAGGTTTCCGAGAGACCCAGTACTTC.

The chain uses TRBV12-3 or TRBV12-4 and TRBJ1-5, with 7 bases aligning to TRBD1. Losses at the gene ends were 4 bases for V and 7 bases for J; bases not matched to a gene: 10. This CDR3 is built from 15 residues. As DNA, the CDR3 is TGTGCCAGCAGTTACCCACAGGGGCAGGAACAGCCCCAGCATTTT. Its protein product is CASSYPQGQEQPQHF.

This clonotype came up many times. This rearrangement joins TRBV6-1 to TRBJ2-2; 12 bases align to TRBD1. The CDR3 has 17 amino acids. Germline CDR1 reads MNHNS; CDR2 reads SASEGT. Losses at the gene ends were 6 bases for V and 4 bases for J; bases not matched to a gene: 9. In DNA, the CDR3 is TGTGCCAGCAGCTTGGGACAGGGGGCGCGTGGCACCGGGGAGCTGTTTTTT. It yields the protein CASSLGQGARGTGELFF.

A few counts support this clonotype. The CDR3 nucleotides are TGTGCCAGCAGCCAAGTCCGCCTAGCGGAAAACACCGGGGAGCTGTTTTTT. Its protein is CASSQVRLAENTGELFF. This chain connects TRBV4-2 to TRBJ2-2; 7 bases align to TRBD2. CDR1 and CDR2 from the germline V gene are LGHNA and YNFKEQ. The V and J ends lost 1 base and 2 bases, in that order; junction bases with no gene match: 7. This CDR3 comprises 17 residues.

This clonotype was counted many times. This chain links TRBV12-3 or TRBV12-4 with TRBJ1-4; 7 bases map to TRBD1. The CDR3 extends over 16 amino acids. V shed 6 bases and J 3 bases; nucleotides not matched to a gene: 10. CDR3 loop: CASSNPPGQSNEKLFF. The CDR3 bases are TGTGCCAGCAGCAACCCACCGGGACAGTCTAATGAAAAACTGTTTTTT.

The V and J genes are TRBV7-2 and TRBJ2-3; TRBD2 matches at 7 bases. There are 12 residues in the CDR3. V was pared by 7 bases and J by 11 bases, with 9 bases of the junction left unmatched. Per germline, CDR1 SGHTA and CDR2 FQGNSA. CDR3 sequence: CASTPSSGLQYF. CDR3 in DNA: TGTGCCAGCACCCCTTCTAGCGGACTGCAGTATTTT.